Listed below are T cell receptor beta chains from one sample, sequenced in a study of CD8+CD57+ T cells in acquired aplastic anemia. One entry per CDR3 protein, called by TCRdb with MiXCR from the reads. Of hundreds of thousands of distinct CDR3 sequences detected, around 30% appear once; the ten largest clones hold roughly 0.8%. Sample: sorted CD4+, CD8+, or CD8+CD57+ T cells (not recorded which) from PBMCs. These receptors originate from a human donor with aplastic anemia. Each CDR3 is given with its conserved first and last residue. D genes are given only for firm matches. Rows give clone size only sometimes, using once, few, many, or a class for an expanded clone.

cdr3_length | j_call | clone_size | v_call | d_call | cdr3_nt | cdr3_aa
15 | TRBJ2-7 | few | TRBV4-2 | - | TGTGCCAGCAGCCAAGATCAGCGGAGCTCCTACGAGCAGTACTTC | CASSQDQRSSYEQYF
15 | TRBJ1-2 | many | TRBV7-6 | - | TGTGCCAGCAGCTTTTTCAAGGGAACTAACTATGGCTACACCTTC | CASSFFKGTNYGYTF
13 | TRBJ1-2 | many | TRBV5-6 | - | TGTGCCAGCAGCTTGGCAGGTGGGGATGGCTACACCTTC | CASSLAGGDGYTF
14 | TRBJ2-7 | - | TRBV7-8 | - | TGTGCCAGCACCTTCCGGGACTTAACCTACGAGCAGTACTTC | CASTFRDLTYEQYF
11 | TRBJ2-7 | many | TRBV6-1 | - | TGCGCCAGCAGTGAGCTTTACGAGCAGTACTTC | CASSELYEQYF
11 | TRBJ1-1 | - | TRBV24-1 | - | TGTGCCACCAGTGACCGACGTGAAGCTTTCTTT | CATSDRREAFF
15 | TRBJ2-5 | - | TRBV20-1 | - | TGCAGTGCTAGTAGCCTTGGCGCCTGGCAAGGGACCCAGTACTTC | CSASSLGAWQGTQYF
16 | TRBJ2-3 | - | TRBV5-6 | TRBD2 | TGTGCCAGCAGCTTGGGCTTGCTAGCGGGACAAGATACGCAGTATTTT | CASSLGLLAGQDTQYF
14 | TRBJ1-1 | many | TRBV7-3 | - | TGTGCCAGCAGCTTGGCCCCAGGGAACACTGAAGCTTTCTTT | CASSLAPGNTEAFF
19 | TRBJ1-5 | - | TRBV7-2 | - | TGTGCCAGCAGCTTAGTCGGGCTGCGGGCAGGGATTGGCAGTCAGCCCCAGCATTTT | CASSLVGLRAGIGSQPQHF